The present TCR beta chain was sequenced within a study of T cells in narcolepsy. The wider study: Enrolled donors included narcolepsy type 1 or type 2 patients and healthy controls. General study results and limits: Healthy controls reportedly lacked the autoreactive clonotypes serially found in patients' blood. Some memory CD4+ repertoires had no autoreactive clone sequences.

Comment on this clone: Its antigen is undetermined.

Per the germline V gene, CDR1 is MDHEN and CDR2 is SYDVKM. The V gene lost 7 bases and the J gene lost 3 bases, with 17 bases spanning the gap. The CDR3 runs 15 residues. Measured with immunoSEQ multiplex PCR; TCRdb has only the in-frame clones, and not every one. The sample lists roughly 34,000 clones, roughly 87% occurring once. The TCR comes from a human donor with narcolepsy. The chain employs TRBV28 and TRBJ2-3, with D possibly matching TRBD1 (5 bases). The sample was CD45RA- memory CD4+ T cells from PBMCs. The CDR3 region is CASTMGQGLTDTQYF. In nucleotides, the CDR3 is TGTGCCAGCACCATGGGGCAGGGCCTGACAGATACGCAGTATTTT. Supplemented by reference TRBV28 and TRBJ2-3, the full variable domain reads DVKVTQSSRYLVKRTGEKVFLECVQDMDHENMFWYRQDPGLGLRLIYFSYDVKMKEKGDIPEGYSVSREKKERFSLILESASTNQTSMYLCASTMGQGLTDTQYFGPGTRLTVL.